This T cell receptor (beta chain) was found in a study of somatic mutations in cytotoxic T cells in rheumatoid arthritis (dated 2017 in TCRdb). Regarding the research as a whole: A FACSAria II or Sony SH800 was used to flow-sort some V beta antibody-stained T-cell populations at nearly 100% purity, and TCRB sequencing was also done on sorted V beta1+ cells. To characterize clonality, the study used TCRB deep sequencing while asking whether somatic mutations are carried by expanded CD8+ T-cell clones in newly diagnosed, untreated rheumatoid arthritis. Patient and control groups had essentially identical median ages. TCRB deep sequencing covered 50 to 75 patients with rheumatoid arthritis along with around 20 healthy controls. Overall study outcomes, separate from this receptor: In patients, CD8+ clonality rose with age (Spearman r ~ 0.47), which was not the case in healthy controls. The slight TRBV07 underrepresentation in patients was not adjusted for multiple comparisons. Viral specificity could not be ruled out by absence from virus-specific databases, and the antigen targets of the expanded CD8+ clones remained unknown. In about an eighth of the roughly 60 patients, more than 20% of CD8+ cells belonged to the largest CD8+ clone, while several identical CD8+ TCRB sequences were shared between blood and synovial fluid. There was no significant difference in CD8+ T-cell clonality between rheumatoid arthritis patients and age-matched healthy controls.

The immunoSEQ assay was applied to genomic DNA for TCRB CDR3 sequencing. Turning to the authors' computational methods: Analyses were restricted to productive TCRB rearrangements. Defining a clone by its unique TCRB CDR3 sequence, the study calculated clonality as a productive clonality index derived from Shannon entropy. Repertoire overlap between two samples was calculated from the template counts of each clone relative to total templates per sample. A correlation with a Spearman r of about 0.57 was found between V-gene usage by flow cytometry and V-gene usage by TCRB sequencing. TCRdb provides this immuneACCESS table in a form limited to in-frame rearrangements. Some clones are lacking; in checked studies, under half of them reflect an unresolved V gene, and why the rest are absent is not known. V and J calls and clone size are given by that table; D and trimming were obtained from the DNA. The sample table records 30,000 to 45,000 clones; 84% of these occur just once. Around 3% of the sample belongs to the ten largest clones.

Reading the germline V gene (reference sequence) gives CDR1 SEHNR and CDR2 FQNEAQ. The junction carries 7 bases between V and J, which are trimmed by 6 bases and 4 bases respectively. The CDR3 holds 11 amino acids from the cysteine to the phenylalanine. Just the 33-base CDR3 DNA is kept, in frame starting at base 1. Comment on this clone: No antigen is known for it. The sample holds no much larger clone one base away, and base qualities are not on file.

The 15 to 20 healthy controls were blood donors whose buffy coats were used; they had a median age of approximately 61 years (range about 21-75), and 45% to 55% were female. On an AutoMACS, CD4+ and CD8+ cells were isolated via positive magnetic bead selection, and their purity was verified by flow cytometry. Isolation of peripheral blood mononuclear cells was done through Ficoll-Paque PLUS density gradient separation. DNA from CD4-enriched, CD8-enriched or PBMC samples was extracted using Nucleospin Tissue or Tissue XS kits and then quantified on a Qubit 2.0 fluorometer. The chain is assembled from TRBV7-9 and TRBJ2-7, with the D gene not confidently named. Material for sequencing was CD8+ T cells sorted from blood. The TCR sequence derives from a man aged 40-49 years in good health. The DNA sequence is TGTGCCAGCAGTGTGGGTTACGAGCAGTACTTC. The resulting protein is CASSVGYEQYF.